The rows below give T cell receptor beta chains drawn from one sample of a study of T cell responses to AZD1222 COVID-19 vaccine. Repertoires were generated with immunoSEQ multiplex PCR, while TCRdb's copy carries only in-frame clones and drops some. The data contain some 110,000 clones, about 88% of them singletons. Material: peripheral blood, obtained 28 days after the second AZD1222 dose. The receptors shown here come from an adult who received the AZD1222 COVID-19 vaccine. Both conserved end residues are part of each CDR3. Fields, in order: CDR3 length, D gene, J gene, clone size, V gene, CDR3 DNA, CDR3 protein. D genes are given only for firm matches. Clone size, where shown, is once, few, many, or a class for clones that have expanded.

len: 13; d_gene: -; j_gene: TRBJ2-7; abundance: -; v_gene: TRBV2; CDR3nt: TGTGCCAGTTGGTCGGGACCTCGGGACGAGCAGTACTTC; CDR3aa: CASWSGPRDEQYF
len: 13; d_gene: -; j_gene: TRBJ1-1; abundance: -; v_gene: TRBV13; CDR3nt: TGTGCCAGCAGCTTAGCAGGCGGCACTGAAGCTTTCTTT; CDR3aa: CASSLAGGTEAFF
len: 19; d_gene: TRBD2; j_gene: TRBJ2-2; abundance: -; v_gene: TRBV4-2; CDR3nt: TGTGCCAGCAGCCAGGCATTGCTAGCGGGGGGAGCATACACCGGGGAGCTGTTTTTT; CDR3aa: CASSQALLAGGAYTGELFF
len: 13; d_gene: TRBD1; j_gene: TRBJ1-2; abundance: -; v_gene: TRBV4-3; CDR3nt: TGCGCCAGCAGCCACGTTGACAGGGAAGGCTACACCTTC; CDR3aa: CASSHVDREGYTF
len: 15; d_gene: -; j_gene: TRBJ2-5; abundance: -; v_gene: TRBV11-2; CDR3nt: TGTGCCAGCAGCAGCCTCGGACATACTCAAGAGACCCAGTACTTC; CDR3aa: CASSSLGHTQETQYF
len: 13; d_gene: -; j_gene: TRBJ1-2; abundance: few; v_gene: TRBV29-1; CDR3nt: TGCAGCGTTCGGGGGAAAGAACTAAGTGGCTACACCTTC; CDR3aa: CSVRGKELSGYTF
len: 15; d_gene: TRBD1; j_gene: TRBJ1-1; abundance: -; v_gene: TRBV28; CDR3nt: TGTGCCAGCATTGGGGGACAGGGCCTGAACACTGAAGCTTTCTTT; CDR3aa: CASIGGQGLNTEAFF
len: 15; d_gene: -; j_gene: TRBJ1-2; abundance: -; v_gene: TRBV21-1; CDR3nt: TGTGCCAGCAGTACAAAGAGACAGGGGGCATGGGGCTACACCTTC; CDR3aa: CASSTKRQGAWGYTF
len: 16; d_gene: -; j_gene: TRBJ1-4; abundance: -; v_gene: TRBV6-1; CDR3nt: TGTGCCAGCAGTGAACCCCCGAGAGTAACTAATGAAAAACTGTTTTTT; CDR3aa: CASSEPPRVTNEKLFF
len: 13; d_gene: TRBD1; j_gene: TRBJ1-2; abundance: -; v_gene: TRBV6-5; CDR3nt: TGTGCCAGCAGTTTACAGGGGAAGTATGGCTACACCTTC; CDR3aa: CASSLQGKYGYTF
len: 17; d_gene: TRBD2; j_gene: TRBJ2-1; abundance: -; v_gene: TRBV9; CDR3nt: TGTGCCAGCAGCTTCCGGAACACTAGCGGGGGGGCCGGTGAGCAGTTCTTC; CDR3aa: CASSFRNTSGGAGEQFF
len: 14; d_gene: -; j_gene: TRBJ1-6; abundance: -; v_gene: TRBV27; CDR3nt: TGTGCCAGCAGTTTATCGACGGAGGGTGGACCCCTCCACTTT; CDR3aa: CASSLSTEGGPLHF
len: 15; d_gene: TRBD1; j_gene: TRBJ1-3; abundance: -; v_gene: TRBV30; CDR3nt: TGTGCCTGGAGTGTACCTGGGACAGGTGGAAACACCATATATTTT; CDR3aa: CAWSVPGTGGNTIYF
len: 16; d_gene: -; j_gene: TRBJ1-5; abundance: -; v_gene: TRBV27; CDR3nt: TGTGCCAGCAGCCCCACAGGGATTAGGAGCAATCAGCCCCAGCATTTT; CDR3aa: CASSPTGIRSNQPQHF
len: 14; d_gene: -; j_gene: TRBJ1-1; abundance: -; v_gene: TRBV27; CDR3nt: TGTGCCAGCAGTTTTGGCTCTTGGAACACTGAAGCTTTCTTT; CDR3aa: CASSFGSWNTEAFF
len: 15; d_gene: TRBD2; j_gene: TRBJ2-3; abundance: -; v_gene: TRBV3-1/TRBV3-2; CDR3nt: TGTGCCAGCAGCAGACTAGCGGGGGACACAGATACGCAGTATTTT; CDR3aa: CASSRLAGDTDTQYF
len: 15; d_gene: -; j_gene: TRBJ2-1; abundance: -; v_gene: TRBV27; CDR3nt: TGTGCCAGCAGTTTGTTACAGTCGATGGGAAATGAGCAGTTCTTC; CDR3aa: CASSLLQSMGNEQFF